Listed below are T cell receptor beta chains from one sample, sequenced in a study of PD-L1 blockade in urothelial cancer. Sequencing used immunoSEQ multiplex PCR; TCRdb keeps in-frame clones, though not all of them. The table shows 49,000 or so clones, with around 74% occurring only once. This specimen was PBMCs, taken around atezolizumab (anti-PD-L1) treatment. All receptors derive from a man aged 70-80 years with urothelial cancer. Both conserved end residues are trimmed from each CDR3. The order of the fields is D gene, J gene, V gene, CDR3 protein. A D gene is named only where the DNA matches it firmly.

D gene: TRBD1
J gene: TRBJ2-5
V gene: TRBV5-1
CDR3 protein: ASSSLEGQGSETQY

D gene: TRBD2
J gene: TRBJ2-7
V gene: TRBV10-3
CDR3 protein: AISSSSGNSYEQY

D gene: NA
J gene: TRBJ1-1
V gene: TRBV11-1
CDR3 protein: ASSLVANTEAF

D gene: TRBD1
J gene: TRBJ2-7
V gene: TRBV15
CDR3 protein: ATSRDVGDSSYEQY

D gene: NA
J gene: TRBJ2-7
V gene: TRBV28
CDR3 protein: ASSFLGGSSYEQY

D gene: TRBD1
J gene: TRBJ2-1
V gene: TRBV11-2
CDR3 protein: ASSPERTGEQF

D gene: NA
J gene: TRBJ1-5
V gene: TRBV2
CDR3 protein: ASVAEGSNQPQH

D gene: NA
J gene: TRBJ1-4
V gene: TRBV6-6
CDR3 protein: AAGSIQELEKLF

D gene: TRBD1
J gene: TRBJ2-5
V gene: TRBV2
CDR3 protein: ASSPDRGLAETQY

D gene: TRBD1
J gene: TRBJ2-7
V gene: TRBV18
CDR3 protein: ASSPPVAQGKYEQY

D gene: TRBD1
J gene: TRBJ2-5
V gene: TRBV7-9
CDR3 protein: ATLSWTGGYQETQY

D gene: NA
J gene: TRBJ1-1
V gene: TRBV28
CDR3 protein: ASSLYRDLTEAF

D gene: TRBD1
J gene: TRBJ1-5
V gene: TRBV30
CDR3 protein: AWSPDRGLGQPQH

D gene: NA
J gene: TRBJ1-4
V gene: TRBV7-6
CDR3 protein: ASSLGSWYTNEKLF